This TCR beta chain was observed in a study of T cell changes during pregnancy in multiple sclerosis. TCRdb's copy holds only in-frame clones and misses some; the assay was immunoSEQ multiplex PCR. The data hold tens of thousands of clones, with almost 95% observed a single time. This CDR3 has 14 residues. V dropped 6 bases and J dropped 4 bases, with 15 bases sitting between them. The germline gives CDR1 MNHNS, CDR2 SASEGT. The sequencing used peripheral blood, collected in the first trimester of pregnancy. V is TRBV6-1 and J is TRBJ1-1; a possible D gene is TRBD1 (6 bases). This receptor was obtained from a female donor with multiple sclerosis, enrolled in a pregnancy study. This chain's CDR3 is CASRLQGFGTEAFF. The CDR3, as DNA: TGTGCCAGCAGACTACAGGGATTCGGCACTGAAGCTTTCTTT.